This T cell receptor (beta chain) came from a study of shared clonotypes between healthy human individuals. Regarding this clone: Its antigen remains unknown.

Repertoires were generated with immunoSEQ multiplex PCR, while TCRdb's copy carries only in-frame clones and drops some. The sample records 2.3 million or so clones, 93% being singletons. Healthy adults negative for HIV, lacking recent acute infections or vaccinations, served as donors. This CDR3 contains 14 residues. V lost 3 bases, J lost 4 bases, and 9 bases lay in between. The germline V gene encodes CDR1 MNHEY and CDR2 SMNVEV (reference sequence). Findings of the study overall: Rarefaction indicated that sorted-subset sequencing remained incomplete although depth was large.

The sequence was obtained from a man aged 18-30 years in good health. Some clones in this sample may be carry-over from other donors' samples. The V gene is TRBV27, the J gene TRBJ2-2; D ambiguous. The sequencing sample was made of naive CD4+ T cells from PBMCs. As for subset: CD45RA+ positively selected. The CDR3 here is CASSLWGPTGELFF. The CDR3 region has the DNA TGTGCCAGCAGTTTGTGGGGTCCCACCGGGGAGCTGTTTTTT.